Below are 9 T cell receptor beta chains sequenced from a single sample in a study of OX40 agonist ivuxolimab in advanced cancers. The repertoire was sequenced with immunoSEQ multiplex PCR; TCRdb's copy has only in-frame clones and lacks some. The repertoire holds tens of thousands of clones, with roughly 85% as singletons. The sample in question was CD4+ or CD8+ T cells sorted from blood, obtained in a trial of the OX40 agonist ivuxolimab. These receptors all stem from an adult with an advanced solid tumor such as melanoma, head and neck, liver or kidney cancer.

This chain connects TRBV7-3 to TRBJ2-3; D possibly corresponds to TRBD2 (6 bases). Germline CDR1 is SGHTA and CDR2 is FQGTGA. The CDR3 has 13 amino acids. Trimming took off 5 bases at V and 0 bases at J, with 6 bases between the two ends. The CDR3 loop reads CASSGGSTDTQYF. The CDR3 DNA reads as TGTGCCAGCAGCGGAGGGAGCACAGATACGCAGTATTTT.

The genes are TRBV19 and TRBJ1-5; no firm D call. This CDR3 is 13 amino acids long. V was trimmed by 7 bases and J by 7 bases, leaving 14 bases between them. Germline values: CDR1 LNHDA, CDR2 SQIVND (reference sequence). The CDR3 DNA is TGTGCCAGTAATTCGCGGGGTGGCCAGCCCCAGCATTTT. It specifies CASNSRGGQPQHF.

In this sample, this clone turned up once. The rearrangement joins TRBV7-2 to TRBJ2-7; D could derive from TRBD1 or TRBD2 (5 bases each). Between the trimmed V and J ends, which lost 2 bases and 5 bases, there was a span of 13 bases. This CDR3 is 14 amino acids long. In germline, CDR1 is SGHTA, CDR2 FQGNSA. The CDR3 DNA follows: TGTGCCAGCAGCTTATGGGGGACCCAAGACGAGCAGTACTTC. It codes for CASSLWGTQDEQYF.

This chain uses TRBV9 with TRBJ2-1, with 7 positions matching TRBD2. With V trimmed by 0 bases and J by 5 bases, 5 bases remained unmatched. Germline V lookup: CDR1 SGDLS, CDR2 YYNGEE. This CDR3 is 15 amino acids long. CDR3: CASSVDWSGNNEQFF. The DNA for the CDR3 is TGTGCCAGCAGCGTAGACTGGAGCGGGAACAATGAGCAGTTCTTC.

The J gene is TRBJ1-4, the V gene TRBV19; no firm D call. With 3 bases removed from V and 6 bases from J, the gap between germline ends came to 5 bases. Germline V CDR1 and CDR2: LNHDA, SQIVND (reference sequence). The CDR3 runs to 12 residues. CDR3 nucleotides: TGTGCCAGTAGTATGGCAGATGAAAAACTGTTTTTT. Amino acid sequence: CASSMADEKLFF.

The rearrangement joins TRBV4-1 to TRBJ2-2; tentatively, D is TRBD1 (5 bases). Germline V lookup: CDR1 MGHRA, CDR2 YSYEKL. This CDR3 has 17 amino acids. The V end was cut by 1 base, the J end by 0 bases, with 12 bases between. Here the CDR3 reads CASSQGTWDPNTGELFF. For the CDR3, the DNA is TGCGCCAGCAGCCAAGGGACATGGGATCCGAACACCGGGGAGCTGTTTTTT.

The gene calls are TRBV19 and TRBJ1-2; D not certain. Trimming removed 2 bases at V and 8 bases at J, with 15 bases between. Germline V gene data show CDR1 as LNHDA and CDR2 as SQIVND (reference sequence). The CDR3 loop spans 14 amino acids. As DNA, the CDR3 is TGTGCCAGTAGTATATCCCCCGGAGGTCGAGGCTACACCTTC. Its protein is CASSISPGGRGYTF.

The gene calls are TRBV28 and TRBJ1-5; no clear D. Trimming removed 4 bases from V and 2 bases from J, with 3 bases in between. CDR1 is MDHEN, CDR2 SYDVKM, per germline. This CDR3 has 12 amino acids. CDR3 nucleotides: TGTGCCAGCAGTTCCGGCAATCAGCCCCAGCATTTT. Amino acid sequence: CASSSGNQPQHF.

Written as DNA, the CDR3 is TGTGCCAGCAGTGAGGAGACAGCTAGCAATCAGCCCCAGCATTTT. This translates into CASSEETASNQPQHF. The V gene is TRBV2, the J gene TRBJ1-5; the D gene is possibly TRBD1 (5 bases). V was trimmed by 3 bases and J by 0 bases, leaving 9 bases between them. Germline CDR1 and CDR2: SNHLY and FYNNEI. The CDR3 spans 15 residues.